Given below is one T cell receptor beta chain in context. The data stem from a study of T cell changes during pregnancy in multiple sclerosis. Method: immunoSEQ multiplex PCR; TCRdb's copy keeps in-frame clones and lacks some. This table holds some 110,000 clones, 80% to 95% found once. CDR1 and CDR2 (germline): SGHNT, YYREEE (reference sequence). With 4 bases clipped from V and 0 bases from J, the junction kept 5 bases outside the gene matches. This CDR3 is 16 amino acids long. Specimen: peripheral blood, collected in the third trimester of pregnancy. The TCR comes from a female donor with multiple sclerosis, enrolled in a pregnancy study. The chain links TRBV5-4 to TRBJ1-4; 8 positions agree with TRBD1. CDR3: CASSTGQGTTNEKLFF. The CDR3, as DNA: TGTGCCAGCAGCACTGGACAGGGTACAACTAATGAAAAACTGTTTTTT.